These 5 T cell receptor beta chains were all obtained from the same sample, sequenced in a study of PD-1 blockade in classical Hodgkin lymphoma (dated by TCRdb to about 2020). The library relied on the immunoSEQ multiplex PCR assay. TCRdb obtained this table from immuneACCESS and retained in-frame rearrangements with V and J assigned. These tables miss some clones; where compared with another copy, unresolved V genes account for less than half of the shortfall, and the remainder is unexplained. Present in this sample are some 63,000 clones, around nine tenths of which were seen just once. In total, the top ten clones hold approximately 9.8% of the sample. According to the study, the label for this sample's time point signals: cycle 1 day 1 (C1D1), immediately before nivolumab initiation. Every trial patient had relapsed after autologous stem cell transplantation, and cohorts A, B and C differed in prior brentuximab vedotin exposure.

The sample consisted of peripheral blood mononuclear cells (PBMCs), taken at baseline. Source of these receptors: a human donor with classical Hodgkin lymphoma.

The chain carries TRBV28 and TRBJ2-2; 7 nucleotides align to TRBD2. Trimming cost V 8 bases and J 1 base; bases outside gene matches: 16. In germline, CDR1 is MDHEN, CDR2 SYDVKM. This CDR3 has 18 residues. CDR3: CASSPALARGENTGELFF. Here the CDR3 DNA reads TGTGCCAGCTCGCCCGCTCTAGCCCGGGGGGAGAACACCGGGGAGCTGTTTTTT.

The rearrangement uses TRBV7-2 and TRBJ2-1; 10 nucleotides align to TRBD1. V gave up 4 bases and J gave up 4 bases; unmatched junction bases: 4. The CDR3 loop spans 15 amino acids. CDR1 and CDR2 (germline): SGHTA, FQGNSA. For the CDR3, the DNA is TGTGCCAGCAGCTCGACAGGGGGCGCGTACAATGAGCAGTTCTTC. As protein: CASSSTGGAYNEQFF.

This clone has only one observation. The chain uses TRBV10-3 and TRBJ2-4; 9 bases are a match to TRBD1. CDR3 length: 18 residues. J lost 3 bases, V lost 3 bases, and 12 bases had no gene match. CDR1 is ENHRY and CDR2 is SYGVKD in the germline V gene. Here the CDR3 DNA reads TGTGCCATCAGTGATGGCCGGGGGACAGGGACGGGCAAAAACATTCAGTACTTC. This codes for CAISDGRGTGTGKNIQYF.

The chain has TRBV5-1 and TRBJ2-7; D is unclear. The CDR3 is 13 residues long. The V end lost 0 bases, the J end lost 2 bases, and 6 bases lay between the germline ends. CDR1 SGHRS and CDR2 YFSETQ come from the germline V gene. DNA of the CDR3: TGCGCCAGCAGCTTGGGCTTCCCCTACGAGCAGTACTTC. Translating it yields CASSLGFPYEQYF. The whole variable domain, filled in from reference TRBV5-1 and TRBJ2-7, reads KAGVTQTPRYLIKTRGQQVTLSCSPISGHRSVSWYQQTPGQGLQFLFEYFSETQRNKGNFPGRFSGRQFSNSRSEMNVSTLELGDSALYLCASSLGFPYEQYFGPGTRLTVT.

V is TRBV15 and J is TRBJ1-5; the D gene is possibly TRBD1 (5 bases). The length of the CDR3 is 15 residues. Germline V lookup: CDR1 LNHNV, CDR2 YYDKDF (reference sequence). V was trimmed by 4 bases and J by 1 base, leaving 11 bases between them. The CDR3 DNA sequence: TGTGCCACCAGCAACCAAGCAGGGAGCAATCAGCCCCAGCATTTT. This translates into CATSNQAGSNQPQHF.